The 10 T cell receptor beta chains reported below all come from one sample, sequenced in a study of blood T cell repertoires in COVID-19 (dated by TCRdb to 2020 to 2022). The receptor library was made with the immunoSEQ multiplex PCR assay. The immuneACCESS repertoire file appears here via TCRdb, limited to in-frame rearrangements. These files lack a portion of the clones; in checked studies, under half of the deficit traces to unresolved V genes, and the cause of the others is not known. In all, the sample holds under 200,000 clones, and roughly 77% of those were seen once. The top ten hold less than 7% of the sample. The sample consisted of peripheral blood. The receptors here all came from a woman in her 40s with COVID-19, enrolled during active disease.

The rearrangement joins TRBV6-5 to TRBJ2-1, with D maybe TRBD2 (5 bases). Germline V CDR1 and CDR2: MNHEY, SVGAGI. The CDR3 has 12 residues. The V end was cut by 5 bases, the J end by 7 bases, with 9 bases between. CDR3 coding DNA: TGTGCCAGCAGTCTCCGCGGGAATGAGCAGTTCTTC. Its translation is CASSLRGNEQFF.

The DNA of the CDR3 is TGTGCCAGCAGCTTAGTACAGGGGGGGCACGAGCAGTACTTC. It is translated as CASSLVQGGHEQYF. The chain couples TRBV11-1 to TRBJ2-7; TRBD1 might be the D (8 bases). CDR3 length equals 14 residues. The V and J ends lost 1 base and 5 bases respectively, with 12 bases between them. Germline CDR1 SGHAT, CDR2 FQDESV (reference sequence).

The V call is TRBV7-9, the J call TRBJ2-4; TRBD1 matches at 8 bases. V was pared by 5 bases and J by 6 bases, with 3 bases of the junction left unmatched. The CDR3 length is 13 residues. CDR1 and CDR2 from the germline V gene are SEHNR and FQNEAQ (reference sequence). CDR3 nucleotide sequence: TGTGCCAGCAGCACCGGACAGGGAAACATTCAGTACTTC. Protein sequence: CASSTGQGNIQYF.

The chain joins TRBV27 to TRBJ1-5; no definite D call. The CDR3 runs to 13 residues. Trimming took off 2 bases at V and 1 base at J, with 3 bases between the two ends. Per germline, CDR1 MNHEY and CDR2 SMNVEV (reference sequence). CDR3 DNA: TGTGCCAGCAGTTTACAGAGCAATCAGCCCCAGCATTTT. This encodes CASSLQSNQPQHF.

This chain uses TRBV19 with TRBJ1-1; D ambiguous. CDR1 is LNHDA, CDR2 SQIVND, per germline (reference sequence). The CDR3 runs to 13 residues. V lost 4 bases, J lost 1 base, and 7 bases lay in between. CDR3 residues: CASSNQRNTEAFF. CDR3 DNA: TGTGCCAGTAGTAACCAGCGGAACACTGAAGCTTTCTTT.

This rearrangement joins TRBV6-5 to TRBJ2-5, with 10 bases identical to TRBD2. Germline V gene lookup returns CDR1 MNHEY and CDR2 SVGAGI. Germline trimming cut 2 bases from V and 2 bases from J; bases unmatched to any gene: 5. The CDR3 contains 16 residues. The DNA for the CDR3 is TGTGCCAGCAGTTACGACCTAGCGGGGGCTCAAGAGACCCAGTACTTC. Translated: CASSYDLAGAQETQYF.

The V call is TRBV6-2 or TRBV6-3, the J call TRBJ2-1, with 15 nucleotides matching TRBD2. The CDR3 runs 18 residues. The germline V gene has CDR1 MNHEY and CDR2 SVGEGT. V shed 5 bases, J shed 10 bases, and the junction held 15 bases outside the gene matches. The CDR3 DNA follows: TGTGCCAGCAGTCCCCACGGACTAGCGGGAGGGATCGATCCGGAGCAGTTCTTC. Amino acids: CASSPHGLAGGIDPEQFF.

This clone has only a few counts. V gene TRBV20-1 combines with J gene TRBJ2-1; D uncertain. V was shortened by 2 bases and J by 14 bases, with 10 bases between the two germline ends. The CDR3 extends over 10 amino acids. CDR1 and CDR2 from the germline V gene are DFQATT and SNEGSKA (reference sequence). This chain's CDR3 is CSARSIYEFF. The DNA for the CDR3 is TGCAGTGCTAGATCTATTTACGAGTTCTTC.

This clone has more than one count but fewer than ten. The chain joins TRBV5-1 to TRBJ2-1; 8 bases line up with TRBD1. Trimming removed 4 bases from V and 4 bases from J; junction bases left unmatched: 10. This CDR3 contains 16 residues. Germline V CDR1 and CDR2: SGHRS, YFSETQ. This CDR3 reads CASSTGQGGIYNEQFF. The DNA for the CDR3 is TGCGCCAGCAGCACCGGACAGGGCGGGATTTACAATGAGCAGTTCTTC. The entire variable domain, with the rest obtained from reference TRBV5-1 and TRBJ2-1, is as follows: KAGVTQTPRYLIKTRGQQVTLSCSPISGHRSVSWYQQTPGQGLQFLFEYFSETQRNKGNFPGRFSGRQFSNSRSEMNVSTLELGDSALYLCASSTGQGGIYNEQFFGPGTRLTVL.

The V call is TRBV11-2, the J call TRBJ1-1, with 7 bases lining up with TRBD1. The ends lost 5 bases at V and 7 bases at J; junction bases unmatched: 7. The CDR3 covers 13 residues. Germline V gene data show CDR1 as SGHAT and CDR2 as FQNNGV. As DNA, the CDR3 is TGTGCCAGCAGCGCAGGGACAGAACTTGAAGCTTTCTTT. Amino acids: CASSAGTELEAFF.